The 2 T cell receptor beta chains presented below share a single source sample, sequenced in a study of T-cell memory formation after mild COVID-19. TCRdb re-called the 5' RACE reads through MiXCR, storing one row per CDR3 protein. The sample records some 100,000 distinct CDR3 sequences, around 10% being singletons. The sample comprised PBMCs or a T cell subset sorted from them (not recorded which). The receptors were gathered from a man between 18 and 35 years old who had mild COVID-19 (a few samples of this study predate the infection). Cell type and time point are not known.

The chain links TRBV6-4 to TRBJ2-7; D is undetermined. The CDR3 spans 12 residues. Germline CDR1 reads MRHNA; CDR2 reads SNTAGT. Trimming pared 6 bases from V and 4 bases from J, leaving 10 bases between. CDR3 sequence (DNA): TGTGCCAGCAGACCTAGGGCTTACGAGCAGTACGTC. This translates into CASRPRAYEQYV.

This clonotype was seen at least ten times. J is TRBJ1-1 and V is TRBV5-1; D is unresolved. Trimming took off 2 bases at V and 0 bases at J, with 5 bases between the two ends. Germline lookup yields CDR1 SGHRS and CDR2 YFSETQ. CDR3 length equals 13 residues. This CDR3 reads CASSFNLNTEAFF. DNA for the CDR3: TGCGCCAGCAGCTTCAACTTGAACACTGAAGCTTTCTTT.